This T cell receptor (beta chain) originates from a study of blood T cell repertoires in COVID-19. Original processing methods: Reference gene primers were amplified, and this amplification served to estimate nucleated cell counts. This table comes from immunoSEQ multiplex PCR, and its TCRdb copy is limited to in-frame clones, with some not included. The D gene and trimming were derived from the DNA, and the V and J assignments and clone size from that table. The sample contains 310,000 or so clones, roughly nine tenths of which appear only once. Germline V gene sequence: CDR1 SEHNR, CDR2 FQNEAQ (reference sequence). V lost 4 bases and J lost 6; bases outside the gene matches: 4. The CDR3 spans 13 residues.

The TCR was taken from a woman aged 40-49 years who had recovered from COVID-19. The V and J genes are TRBV7-9 and TRBJ2-7; 9 bases line up with TRBD2. The specimen was PBMCs or T cells enriched from blood (not recorded which). CDR3 protein: CASSSSGAREQYF. The CDR3 nucleotides read TGTGCCAGCAGCTCTAGCGGGGCCCGCGAGCAGTACTTC.